Following are 4 T cell receptor beta chains from one sample sequenced in a study of OX40 agonist ivuxolimab in advanced cancers. Assay: immunoSEQ multiplex PCR; the TCRdb copy retains only in-frame clones and omits some. The data contain roughly 86,000 clones, 80% to 90% of them singletons. This material consisted of CD4+ or CD8+ T cells sorted from blood, taken in a trial of the OX40 agonist ivuxolimab. These TCRs come from an adult with an advanced solid tumor such as melanoma, head and neck, liver or kidney cancer.

This sequence joins TRBV5-4 and TRBJ1-5; TRBD1 matches 7 bases. The junction had 6 bases not matched to a gene; V was cut back by 2 bases and J by 4 bases. This CDR3 has 15 amino acids. Germline V CDR1 and CDR2: SGHNT, YYREEE (reference sequence). The CDR3 region has the DNA TGTGCCAGCAGCTTTAGGGGACAGAGAAATCAGCCCCAGCATTTT. As protein: CASSFRGQRNQPQHF.

J is TRBJ1-5 and V is TRBV12-5, with D possibly matching TRBD1 (6 bases). From germline, CDR1 is LGHNT and CDR2 FRNRAP. The CDR3 runs 13 residues. V shed 8 bases and J shed 5 bases, with 13 bases lying between them. The CDR3 loop reads CASRSGEHQPQHF. CDR3 in DNA: TGTGCTAGTAGGTCAGGGGAGCATCAGCCCCAGCATTTT.

This rearrangement joins TRBV27 to TRBJ2-3, with 15 bases identical to TRBD2. Germline loops: CDR1 MNHEY, CDR2 SMNVEV (reference sequence). This CDR3 has 18 amino acids. The trim removed 5 bases at V and 2 bases at J, leaving 8 bases unmatched. The CDR3 nucleotides are TGTGCCAGCAGTCCGCGGACTAGCGGGGGGGCAATCACAGATACGCAGTATTTT. Its translation is CASSPRTSGGAITDTQYF.

J is TRBJ2-7 and V is TRBV4-3; 10 bases map to TRBD2. The CDR3 spans 15 residues. The V gene end was trimmed by 4 bases and the J gene end by 5 bases; junction bases not matched to a gene: 8. Germline lookup yields CDR1 LGHNA and CDR2 YSLEER. CDR3 region: CASSLVGTSVHEQYF. CDR3 in DNA: TGCGCCAGCAGCCTGGTAGGGACTAGCGTTCACGAGCAGTACTTC.